Listed below are T cell receptor beta chains from one sample, sequenced in a study of identical twins. TCRdb reprocessed the 5' RACE reads with MiXCR, giving one entry per CDR3 protein. This sample has 600,000 to 700,000 distinct CDR3 sequences, with roughly 20% found just once. This sample also appeared in a second study, on T cells expressing NK-cell markers.

Sequenced: PBMCs. The receptors come from a woman aged 18-30 years in good health. Both conserved end residues are part of each CDR3. The D gene is left open where the match is weak. The listing skips clone size in some rows; elsewhere it reads once, few, many or a size class.

d_call | j_call | clone_size | cdr3_length | v_call | cdr3_nt | cdr3_aa
- | TRBJ1-1 | few | 12 | TRBV12-3/TRBV12-4 | TGTGCCACCTTCGCAGGGAATCCTGAAGCTTTCTTT | CATFAGNPEAFF
TRBD1 | TRBJ2-1 | - | 16 | TRBV4-3 | TGCGCCAGCAGCCCGCATAAGGGGGCCGTTAACAATGAGCAGTTCTTC | CASSPHKGAVNNEQFF
TRBD1 | TRBJ2-3 | - | 16 | TRBV7-6 | TGTGCCAGCAGCTTAGCGAGGGGACAGGGCACAGATACGCAGTATTTT | CASSLARGQGTDTQYF
- | TRBJ1-1 | few | 13 | TRBV20-1 | TGCAGTGCTACCGCAGGGAAGGGCACTGAAGCTTTCTTT | CSATAGKGTEAFF
- | TRBJ2-7 | few | 13 | TRBV6-6 | TGTGCCAGCAGTTACTCGGAGAAATTGACCGGGTACTTC | CASSYSEKLTGYF
- | TRBJ2-1 | many | 14 | TRBV20-1 | TGCAGTGCCGTGGGGGAGGTCTCCTACAATGAGCAGTTCTTC | CSAVGEVSYNEQFF
- | TRBJ1-6 | - | 14 | TRBV27 | TGTGCCAGCAGTTTCGGGGGCTATAGTTCACCCCTCCACTTT | CASSFGGYSSPLHF
- | TRBJ2-1 | many | 13 | TRBV7-2 | TGTGCCAGCAGCTTATCCCGAAACAATGAGCAGTTCTTC | CASSLSRNNEQFF
TRBD2 | TRBJ2-1 | many | 19 | TRBV6-5 | TGTGCCAGCAGTTACTCCGTTGGTGGCGGGAGGGTAACCTACAATGAGCAGTTCTTC | CASSYSVGGGRVTYNEQFF
TRBD2 | TRBJ2-7 | few | 15 | TRBV15 | TGTGCCACCAGCAGAAGAGCGGGGCTCTCCTACGAGCAGTACTTC | CATSRRAGLSYEQYF
- | TRBJ2-1 | many | 13 | TRBV20-1 | TGCAGTGCTAGAGAGAGGGAGGACAATGAGCAGTTCTTC | CSAREREDNEQFF
TRBD2 | TRBJ2-7 | many | 15 | TRBV20-1 | TGCAGTGCTAGAGTAGCGGGGGGACCCCACTACGAGCAGTACTTC | CSARVAGGPHYEQYF
- | TRBJ2-5 | few | 14 | TRBV7-9 | TGTGCCAGCAGCTTAAATCAATGGAGGGAGACCCAGTACTTC | CASSLNQWRETQYF
- | TRBJ1-1 | many | 12 | TRBV29-1 | TGCAGCGCGGAGGACGGGTACACTGAAGCTTTCTTT | CSAEDGYTEAFF
- | TRBJ2-5 | few | 14 | TRBV6-5 | TGTGCCAGCAGTTACGGCTTTCAGGGGGAGACCCAGTACTTC | CASSYGFQGETQYF
- | TRBJ2-1 | few | 17 | TRBV20-1 | TGCAGTGCTCCCGATTGGTATGGCGATGACTCCTACAATGAGCAGTTCTTC | CSAPDWYGDDSYNEQFF
- | TRBJ2-3 | few | 13 | TRBV5-8 | TGTGCCAGCAGCTACGGAGCGATGGATACGCAGTATTTT | CASSYGAMDTQYF
- | TRBJ2-1 | - | 17 | TRBV11-3 | TGTGCCAGCAGCTTAGATGGGCGTCGGATCACCTACAATGAGCAGTTCTTC | CASSLDGRRITYNEQFF
- | TRBJ2-7 | - | 14 | TRBV6-5 | TGTGCCAGCAGTTACTCTCTCGCATCCTACGAGCAGTACTTC | CASSYSLASYEQYF
- | TRBJ2-1 | many | 15 | TRBV20-1 | TGCAGTGCTAGGCCGGGACCAAGCTCCTACAATGAGCAGTTCTTC | CSARPGPSSYNEQFF
- | TRBJ1-2 | - | 10 | TRBV25-1 | TGTGCCAAGGGGGTCTATGGCTACACCTTC | CAKGVYGYTF
TRBD1 | TRBJ2-7 | many | 14 | TRBV2 | TGTGCCACCCACCGGGACAGGGGCGCCTACGAGCAGTACTTC | CATHRDRGAYEQYF
- | TRBJ2-5 | - | 15 | TRBV20-1 | TGCAGTGCTAGAGATTTCAGCGATTGGCAAGAGACCCAGTACTTC | CSARDFSDWQETQYF
TRBD2 | TRBJ2-3 | few | 17 | TRBV5-1 | TGCGCCAGCAGCGTGCCACAGGCAGGACTAGCGGGAGGAGAGCAGTATTTT | CASSVPQAGLAGGEQYF
- | TRBJ2-1 | - | 12 | TRBV6-2/TRBV6-3 | TGTGCCAGCAGTTTACAGGACCGAGAGCAGTTCTTC | CASSLQDREQFF
TRBD1 | TRBJ2-5 | few | 15 | TRBV10-3 | TGTGCCACCTCGGGACAGGGGCGAGGACAAGAGACCCAGTACTTC | CATSGQGRGQETQYF
- | TRBJ2-3 | - | 15 | TRBV20-1 | TGCAGTGCTAGAGGAGCCGGACCAGTCACAGATACGCAGTATTTT | CSARGAGPVTDTQYF
- | TRBJ1-1 | - | 12 | TRBV29-1 | TGCAGCGTTGTCACAGCTAATACTGAAGCTTTCTTT | CSVVTANTEAFF
- | TRBJ2-1 | - | 13 | TRBV12-3/TRBV12-4 | TGTGCCAGCAGTTTAAATGGTGGCAATGAGCAGTTCTTC | CASSLNGGNEQFF
- | TRBJ2-3 | many | 14 | TRBV10-3 | TGTGCCATCAGTGAGTCGTTCGGCACAGATACGCAGTATTTT | CAISESFGTDTQYF
TRBD2 | TRBJ2-3 | - | 15 | TRBV10-2 | TGCGCCAGCAGTGAGACTAGCGGAAGCACAGATACGCAGTATTTT | CASSETSGSTDTQYF
- | TRBJ1-5 | few | 14 | TRBV7-6 | TGTGCCAGCAGCCAGAGTGATGGCGGGCAGCCCCAGCATTTT | CASSQSDGGQPQHF
- | TRBJ2-7 | - | 13 | TRBV7-2 | TGTGCCAGCAGCTTATATAACGCCTACGAGCAGTACTTC | CASSLYNAYEQYF
TRBD1 | TRBJ2-5 | - | 16 | TRBV5-1 | TGCGCCAGCAGGAAAAACAGGGGGTCCCCCCCAGGGACCCAGTACTTC | CASRKNRGSPPGTQYF
TRBD2 | TRBJ2-1 | - | 15 | TRBV20-1 | TGCAGTGCTAAGTCCGGGACTAGCGGGAGCTATGAGCAGTTCTTC | CSAKSGTSGSYEQFF
TRBD1 | TRBJ2-3 | - | 14 | TRBV7-9 | TGTGCCAGCAGCTCAGCCGGGACAGGGGACTCGCAGTATTTT | CASSSAGTGDSQYF
TRBD2 | TRBJ2-3 | few | 16 | TRBV3-1 | TGTGCCAGCAGTCTCCTACTGGGGGGGAGCACAGATACGCAGTATTTT | CASSLLLGGSTDTQYF
- | TRBJ2-3 | few | 14 | TRBV12-3/TRBV12-4 | TGTGCCAGCATCGGCGACAGTTTCACAGATACGCAGTATTTT | CASIGDSFTDTQYF
- | TRBJ1-2 | - | 12 | TRBV20-1 | TGCAGTGCTAGTCGCGGATTATATGGCTACACCTTC | CSASRGLYGYTF
- | TRBJ2-5 | - | 14 | TRBV20-1 | TGCAGTGCATCTTATCCGGGGCCGGGAGAGACCCAGTACTTC | CSASYPGPGETQYF
- | TRBJ2-1 | - | 14 | TRBV4-1 | TGCGCCAGCAGCCTTGGTGAATTATACAATGAGCAGTTCTTC | CASSLGELYNEQFF
- | TRBJ1-2 | few | 15 | TRBV7-9 | TGTGCCAGCAGCTTATCGAACAGAGATACATATGGCTACACCTTC | CASSLSNRDTYGYTF
- | TRBJ2-4 | few | 15 | TRBV5-1 | TGCGCCAGCAGTACCGCGAGCCCCCTCCAAAACATTCAGTACTTC | CASSTASPLQNIQYF
- | TRBJ2-7 | many | 14 | TRBV27 | TGTGCCAGCACTAGACAGATCCCCCCCTACGAGCAGTACTTC | CASTRQIPPYEQYF
- | TRBJ2-2 | - | 12 | TRBV15 | TGTGCCACCAAGGAAAACACCGGGGAGCTGTTTTTT | CATKENTGELFF
- | TRBJ2-7 | many | 13 | TRBV4-3 | TGCGCCAGCAGCCAGAAACCTAGCTACGAGCAGTACTTC | CASSQKPSYEQYF
- | TRBJ2-5 | - | 14 | TRBV25-1 | TGTGCCAGCAGTGAAAGAGAGTACCAAGAGACCCAGTACTTC | CASSEREYQETQYF
- | TRBJ2-7 | - | 17 | TRBV11-2 | TGTGCCAGCAGATCTACGGGGATCAGATTCGGGGGCTACGAGCAGTACTTC | CASRSTGIRFGGYEQYF
- | TRBJ2-3 | - | 17 | TRBV11-2 | TGTGCCAGCAGCGTGGGGGGTGGGGGAGTAAGACAAGATACGCAGTATTTT | CASSVGGGGVRQDTQYF
- | TRBJ2-5 | few | 13 | TRBV20-1 | TGCAGTGCTAGAGAGGAGTACCAAGAGACCCAGTACTTC | CSAREEYQETQYF
TRBD1 | TRBJ2-5 | - | 16 | TRBV7-2 | TGTGCCAGCAGCCCCCCCGAGACAGGGGGTTTGGAGACCCAGTACTTC | CASSPPETGGLETQYF
- | TRBJ2-3 | - | 17 | TRBV7-9 | TGTGCCAGCAGCTTAGCTTTGAACACCCGCCACACAGATACGCAGTATTTT | CASSLALNTRHTDTQYF
- | TRBJ2-3 | few | 16 | TRBV5-5 | TGTGCCAGCAGCGTCGGGGAGGACCACTACACAGATACGCAGTATTTT | CASSVGEDHYTDTQYF
TRBD2 | TRBJ2-1 | many | 13 | TRBV5-1 | TGCGCCAGCAGCTTGGGGCTAGCGGGAGGAAAGTTCTTC | CASSLGLAGGKFF
- | TRBJ1-3 | many | 15 | TRBV12-3/TRBV12-4 | TGTGCCAGCACCGAAGGCACAGGGTATGGAAACACCATATATTTT | CASTEGTGYGNTIYF
TRBD2 | TRBJ2-2 | few | 14 | TRBV6-1 | TGTGCCAGCACCCTCGGGGGGAGCACCGGGGAGCTGTTTTTT | CASTLGGSTGELFF
- | TRBJ1-4 | - | 15 | TRBV5-6 | TGTGCCAGCAGCCGCCGACGGACGTCTAATGAAAAACTGTTTTTT | CASSRRRTSNEKLFF
TRBD1 | TRBJ1-1 | few | 15 | TRBV12-3/TRBV12-4 | TGTGCCAGCAGGGATTCAGGGGGACCGAACACTGAAGCTTTCTTT | CASRDSGGPNTEAFF
TRBD2 | TRBJ2-3 | - | 14 | TRBV5-1 | TGCGCCAGCCGGGAGGGCTCTAGCACAGATACGCAGTATTTT | CASREGSSTDTQYF